This T cell receptor (beta chain) was profiled in a study of blood T cell repertoires in COVID-19. Study-wide background: What the recovered Cohort 3 donors had was two negative PCRs, clearance, or symptom resolution. Italy, Spain and the United States were the sources of the convalescent and acute COVID-19 samples.

Here immunoSEQ multiplex PCR was the method, and the copy in TCRdb shows in-frame clones only, minus some. The table shows 210,000 or so clones, with roughly nine tenths occurring only once. Assignment of participants to cohorts was predicated upon participant-reported clinical history. In germline, CDR1 is LGHDT, CDR2 YNNKEL (reference sequence). Trimming stripped 5 bases from V and 6 bases from J, with 20 bases between. The CDR3 length is 17 residues. The rearrangement joins TRBV3-1 (or the pseudogene TRBV3-2) to TRBJ1-6; tentatively, D is TRBD1 (5 bases). The source is a woman aged 45-65 years in a cohort exposed to, infected with or recovered from COVID-19 (not recorded which). Source material: PBMCs or T cells enriched from blood (not recorded which). CDR3 DNA: TGTGCCAGCAGCTTACAACGGAATCTTAGGGGTAATTCACCCCTCCACTTT. Translated: CASSLQRNLRGNSPLHF.